The clone carrying this T cell receptor beta chain was seen more than once but under ten times. This entry belongs to a study of T-cell reconstitution after alpha-beta-depleted transplantation in children. Molecular barcoding with unique molecular identifiers was used for the TCRbeta library. TCRdb reprocessed the PCR reads with MiXCR, giving one entry per CDR3 protein. The sample holds almost 500,000 distinct CDR3 sequences, under 15% seen once. Germline CDR1 reads SGHNT; CDR2 reads YENEEA. CDR3 length equals 16 residues. The ends lost 0 bases at V and 4 bases at J; junction bases unmatched: 9. The genes are TRBV11-3 and TRBJ2-7; 7 positions match TRBD1. This receptor was identified in a human donor who donated a stem cell graft to a child with combined immunodeficiency. The sample here was PBMCs from the stem cell graft donor, taken from the stem cell graft. The CDR3 bases are TGTGCCAGCAGCTTAGACATGGTGGCAGGGGGATACGAGCAGTACTTC. Amino acids: CASSLDMVAGGYEQYF.